The entry below describes one T cell receptor beta chain. Germline V CDR1 and CDR2: SGDLS, YYNGEE. J gave up 7 bases and V 4 bases, and 13 bases lay outside the gene matches. The CDR3 covers 15 residues. Profiling relied on immunoSEQ multiplex PCR, and the TCRdb table lists in-frame clones only, not all of them. This table holds fewer than 180,000 clones, approximately 80% found once. The data derive from a study of blood T cell repertoires in COVID-19. The wider study: Acute and convalescent COVID-19 specimens originated in the United States, Italy and Spain.

V gene TRBV9 combines with J gene TRBJ2-7; 8 bases are a match to TRBD2. This receptor was taken from a man in his 70s with acute or convalescent COVID-19. The source material was peripheral blood. This chain's CDR3 is CASSPGGSGAMEQYF. Written as DNA, the CDR3 is TGTGCCAGCAGCCCCGGTGGTAGCGGGGCCATGGAGCAGTACTTC.